Listed here are 14 T cell receptor beta chains from one sample, sequenced in a study of T-cell reconstitution after alpha-beta-depleted transplantation in children. Findings and limits, study-wide: Newly produced T cells mostly provided counts and TCRbeta diversity after one year, as hyperexpanded clones declined.

Unique molecular identifiers were incorporated during preparation of the TCRbeta library. MiXCR, applied by TCRdb to the PCR reads, yields one record per CDR3 protein. Altogether about 300,000 distinct CDR3 sequences are present, nearly 8% being singletons, with the ten largest covering 9.1%. Their specific antigens are unknown. The starting material was peripheral blood, obtained 360 days after TCRalphabeta/CD19-depleted stem cell transplant. Receptors originate from a female patient aged 2 to 10 who had a stem cell transplant for Fanconi anemia, so the T cells may come from the graft donor.

This clonotype showed up many times. The chain carries TRBV6-1 and TRBJ2-7, with 8 bases that match TRBD2. Trimming cost V 6 bases and J 0 bases; bases outside gene matches: 4. Germline V gives CDR1 MNHNS, CDR2 SASEGT. There are 14 residues in the CDR3. CDR3 nucleotides: TGTGCCAGCAGGCTAGCGGGCAGCTCCTACGAGCAGTACTTC. Protein: CASRLAGSSYEQYF.

Worth noting for this clonotype: A single base separates this from a much larger clone, so it may be a read error. The chain links TRBV20-1 to TRBJ2-1, with 9 nucleotides matching TRBD2. The CDR3 length is 16 residues. CDR1 is DFQATT and CDR2 is SNEGSKA in the germline V gene (reference sequence). CDR3 DNA sequence: TGCTGTGCTAGAAGGCCCGGGACTAGCCCCTCAGGTGAGCAGTTCTTC. It yields the protein CCARRPGTSPSGEQFF.

This clonotype was recorded at least ten times. The chain combines TRBV5-1 with TRBJ2-7; 7 bases match TRBD1. V dropped 0 bases and J dropped 0; count of bases not matched to a gene: 3. This CDR3 has 15 amino acids. Germline V gives CDR1 SGHRS, CDR2 YFSETQ. The CDR3 protein is CASSLVRDSSYEQYF. As DNA, the CDR3 is TGCGCCAGCAGCTTGGTCCGGGACAGCTCCTACGAGCAGTACTTC.

This clonotype occurred many times. V gene TRBV12-3 or TRBV12-4 combines with J gene TRBJ2-4, with 7 bases aligning to TRBD1. V lost 3 bases to trimming and J lost 0 bases; unmatched junction nucleotides: 5. The CDR3 contains 16 residues. CDR3: CASSFGTVLAKNIQYF. In DNA, the CDR3 is TGTGCCAGCAGTTTTGGGACAGTCCTAGCCAAAAACATTCAGTACTTC.

The V call is TRBV20-1, the J call TRBJ1-2; D is uncertain. CDR1 and CDR2 from the germline V gene are DFQATT and SNEGSKA (reference sequence). CDR3 size: 15 residues. The V gene lost 0 bases and the J gene lost 2 bases, with 13 bases spanning the gap. CDR3 amino acids: CSARDFGQINYGYTF. CDR3 in DNA: TGCAGTGCTAGAGATTTTGGTCAGATCAACTATGGCTACACCTTC.

In its sample, this clonotype was seen many times. V gene TRBV7-2 combines with J gene TRBJ1-1; no firm D call. The V end lost 5 bases, the J end lost 10 bases, and 14 bases lay between the germline ends. This CDR3 region has 12 residues. Germline CDR1 and CDR2: SGHTA and FQGNSA. The CDR3 protein is CASSPRAMVAFF. The DNA for the CDR3 is TGTGCCAGCAGCCCAAGGGCAATGGTAGCTTTCTTT. Filled out from reference TRBV7-2 and TRBJ1-1, the complete variable domain reads GAGVSQSPSNKVTEKGKDVELRCDPISGHTALYWYRQSLGQGLEFLIYFQGNSAPDKSGLPSDRFSAERTGGSVSTLTIQRTQQEDSAVYLCASSPRAMVAFFGQGTRLTVV.

This clonotype was seen many times. The V call is TRBV15, the J call TRBJ1-1; D possibly corresponds to TRBD1 (6 bases). Germline CDR1 is LNHNV and CDR2 is YYDKDF (reference sequence). This CDR3 region has 13 residues. The V end lost 4 bases, the J end lost 6 bases, and 12 bases lay between the germline ends. CDR3 nucleotide sequence: TGTGCCACCAGCACAGGGGTTACCGCTGAAGCTTTCTTT. Its protein is CATSTGVTAEAFF.

This clonotype was detected many times. The chain carries TRBV20-1 and TRBJ2-7, with 11 bases identical to TRBD2. This CDR3 is built from 18 residues. Germline-derived CDR1 and CDR2 are DFQATT and SNEGSKA (reference sequence). J was trimmed by 1 base and V by 0 bases; bases with no gene match: 11. The CDR3: CSAREKSSSGGMSYEQYF. The CDR3 DNA is TGCAGTGCTAGAGAAAAGTCATCTAGCGGGGGGATGTCCTACGAGCAGTACTTC.

In this sample, this clonotype turned up a few times. This rearrangement joins TRBV20-1 to TRBJ2-4, with D perhaps TRBD2 (6 bases). Per the germline V gene, CDR1 is DFQATT and CDR2 is SNEGSKA (reference sequence). The CDR3 sequence is 15 residues long. V lost 3 bases, J lost 12 bases, and 24 bases lay in between. CDR3 sequence reads: CSASASLASLGTQYF. The DNA of the CDR3 is TGCAGTGCTAGTGCGTCCCTAGCGTCGTTAGGTACTCAGTACTTC.

This clonotype was detected many times. The J gene is TRBJ2-1, the V gene TRBV4-1, with D unclear. Trimming took 0 bases from V and 9 from J, leaving 9 bases between them. This CDR3 region has 13 residues. Germline-derived CDR1 and CDR2 are MGHRA and YSYEKL. CDR3 sequence: CASSQEFDTEQFF. DNA for the CDR3: TGCGCCAGCAGCCAAGAATTCGATACTGAGCAGTTCTTC.

This clonotype has a count of ten or more. The CDR3 loop reads CATSRGTRFNEQFF. The CDR3 nucleotides are TGTGCCACCAGCAGAGGGACTAGATTCAATGAGCAGTTCTTC. This rearrangement joins TRBV15 to TRBJ2-1; 7 bases match TRBD2. V gave up 1 base and J gave up 6 bases; unmatched junction bases: 3. Germline assignment: CDR1 LNHNV and CDR2 YYDKDF (reference sequence). The CDR3 covers 14 residues.

This clonotype has a count of ten or more. V usage is TRBV29-1 and J usage is TRBJ1-2; 8 bases are shared with TRBD1. The CDR3 consists of 14 residues. Trimming took 4 bases from V and 4 from J; bases not matched to a gene: 8. The germline V gene has CDR1 SQVTM and CDR2 ANQGSEA. CDR3 in DNA: TGCAGCGTTGCGATGGACAGGGAATTCTATGGCTACACCTTC. Translation gives CSVAMDREFYGYTF.

This clonotype was seen more than once but under ten times. The CDR3 sequence: CASSHQPSGRYSYNEQFF. In DNA, the CDR3 is TGCGCCAGCAGCCACCAACCTAGCGGGAGGTACTCCTACAATGAGCAGTTCTTC. The chain joins TRBV5-1 to TRBJ2-1; 11 bases match TRBD2. CDR3 length: 18 amino acids. After removal of 4 bases from V and 0 bases from J, the junction contained 9 bases not matched to a gene. The germline gives CDR1 SGHRS, CDR2 YFSETQ.

This clonotype has ten or more counts. CDR3 region: CSATAGSDTQYF. CDR3 bases: TGCAGTGCTACGGCGGGGTCAGATACGCAGTATTTT. The rearrangement uses TRBV20-1 and TRBJ2-3, with a tentative D call TRBD2 (6 bases). Germline V CDR1 and CDR2: DFQATT, SNEGSKA (reference sequence). The V and J ends lost 4 bases and 4 bases respectively, with 9 bases between them. The CDR3 is made up of 12 amino acids.